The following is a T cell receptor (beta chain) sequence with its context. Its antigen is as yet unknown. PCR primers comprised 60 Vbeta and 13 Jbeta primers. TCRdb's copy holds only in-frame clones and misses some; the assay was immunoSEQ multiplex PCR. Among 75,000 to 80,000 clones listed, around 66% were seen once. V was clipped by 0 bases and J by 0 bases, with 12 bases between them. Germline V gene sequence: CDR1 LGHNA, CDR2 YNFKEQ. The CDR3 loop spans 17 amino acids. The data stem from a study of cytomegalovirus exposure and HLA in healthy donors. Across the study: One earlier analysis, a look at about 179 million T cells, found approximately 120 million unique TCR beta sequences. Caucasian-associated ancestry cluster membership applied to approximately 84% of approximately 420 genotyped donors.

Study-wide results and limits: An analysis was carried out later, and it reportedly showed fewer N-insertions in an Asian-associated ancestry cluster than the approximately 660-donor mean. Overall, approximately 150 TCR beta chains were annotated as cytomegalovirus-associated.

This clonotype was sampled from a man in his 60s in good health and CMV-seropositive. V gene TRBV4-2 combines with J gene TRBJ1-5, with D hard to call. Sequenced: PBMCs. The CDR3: CASSQDWPGYSNQPQHF. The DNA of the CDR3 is TGTGCCAGCAGCCAAGATTGGCCAGGATATAGCAATCAGCCCCAGCATTTT.